A selection of T cell receptor beta chains follows, all from one sample in a study of graft-versus-host responses after intestinal transplantation. Libraries were prepared by immunoSEQ multiplex PCR; TCRdb keeps only in-frame clonotypes and omits some of them. The sample has 6,000 to 6,500 clones; around a fifth are singletons. Sequencing used alloreactive CD4+ T cells from a mixed lymphocyte reaction culture, obtained before transplantation. The source of these receptors is a human patient who was an organ donor for intestinal transplantation. Each CDR3 is given with its conserved first and last residue. A D gene is named only where the DNA matches it firmly. Where a row states a size, it is once, few, many or the class of an expanded clone; other rows omit it.

j_call d_call clone_size v_call cdr3_aa cdr3_nt
TRBJ2-1 TRBD2 few TRBV5-1 CASSGAGRGGPFEQFF TGCGCCAGCAGCGGGGCCGGACGGGGGGGCCCTTTTGAGCAGTTCTTC
TRBJ2-7 NA few TRBV4-1 CASSQDEGSGNPSYEQYF TGCGCCAGCAGCCAAGACGAAGGCTCGGGGAATCCCTCCTACGAGCAGTACTTC
TRBJ1-5 TRBD1 NA TRBV6-1 CASSTGGQPQHF TGTGCCAGCAGTACAGGGGGCCAGCCCCAGCATTTT
TRBJ2-1 NA few TRBV6-5 CASSYTRQGGNEQFF TGTGCCAGCAGTTACACGCGACAGGGAGGCAATGAGCAGTTCTTC
TRBJ1-2 NA NA TRBV4-3 CASSQEGYYGYTF TGCGCCAGCAGCCAAGAGGGCTACTATGGCTACACCTTC
TRBJ2-7 TRBD2 NA TRBV6-5 CASNPLAGGYEQYF TGTGCCAGCAATCCCCTAGCGGGGGGATACGAGCAGTACTTC
TRBJ1-2 NA NA TRBV5-5 CASSLLLPIPYGYTF TGTGCCAGCAGCCTCCTTTTACCGATCCCCTATGGCTACACCTTC
TRBJ1-5 NA few TRBV4-1 CASSQEWSNQPQHF TGCGCCAGCAGCCAAGAATGGTCCAATCAGCCCCAGCATTTT
TRBJ1-5 NA NA TRBV5-6 CASSLVGNQPQHF TGTGCCAGCAGCTTGGTGGGCAATCAGCCCCAGCATTTT
TRBJ1-2 NA NA TRBV7-9 CASSSSSWVTNYGYTF TGTGCCAGCAGCTCGTCTTCGTGGGTGACTAACTATGGCTACACCTTC
TRBJ1-1 NA few TRBV5-1 CASSLGTEAFF TGCGCCAGCAGCTTGGGCACTGAAGCTTTCTTT
TRBJ1-1 NA NA TRBV18 CASSPISNTEAFF TGTGCCAGCTCACCAATCTCGAACACTGAAGCTTTCTTT
TRBJ1-4 NA NA TRBV7-9 CASSLAARNNEKLFF TGTGCCAGCAGCTTAGCTGCCAGGAATAATGAAAAACTGTTTTTT
TRBJ2-7 NA NA TRBV7-9 CASSGQFFSYEQYF TGTGCCAGCAGCGGACAGTTTTTCTCCTACGAGCAGTACTTC
TRBJ2-3 TRBD2 NA TRBV7-3 CASSPAGGGAAQYF TGTGCCAGCAGCCCCGCGGGCGGGGGGGCGGCGCAGTATTTT
TRBJ1-1 NA medium-sized TRBV7-2 CASSLAGRANTEAFF TGTGCCAGCAGCTTAGCTGGCAGGGCTAACACTGAAGCTTTCTTT
TRBJ1-5 NA NA TRBV6-1 CASSEQGHSNQPQHF TGTGCCAGCAGTGAACAGGGGCATAGCAATCAGCCCCAGCATTTT
TRBJ1-1 NA NA TRBV7-2 CASSTNRAEAFF TGTGCCAGCAGCACGAACCGGGCCGAAGCTTTCTTT
TRBJ1-5 NA NA TRBV7-6 CASSLARGQPQHF TGTGCCAGCAGCTTAGCCCGGGGGCAGCCCCAGCATTTT
TRBJ1-6 NA few TRBV11-1 CASSLEAGPSYNSPLHF TGTGCCAGCAGCTTAGAGGCAGGTCCCTCCTATAATTCACCCCTCCACTTT
TRBJ2-7 NA few TRBV7-2 CASSLGGGGSYEQYF TGTGCCAGCAGCCTTGGGGGCGGTGGGTCCTACGAGCAGTACTTC
TRBJ2-1 TRBD1 NA TRBV11-3 CASSLVGQLISYNEQFF TGTGCCAGCAGCTTAGTGGGACAGCTAATCTCCTACAATGAGCAGTTCTTC
TRBJ2-7 TRBD1 few TRBV5-1 CASSLQGALLYEQYF TGCGCCAGCAGCTTACAGGGGGCTCTACTCTACGAGCAGTACTTC
TRBJ2-7 NA few TRBV7-3 CASSPAFGPYEQYF TGTGCCAGCAGCCCTGCGTTCGGGCCCTACGAGCAGTACTTC
TRBJ1-5 NA few TRBV4-1 CASSQAWRQPQHF TGCGCCAGCAGCCAGGCTTGGCGTCAGCCCCAGCATTTT
TRBJ2-7 NA few TRBV7-2 CASSPQMQVGVRKYF TGTGCCAGCAGCCCCCAAATGCAAGTCGGTGTTAGGAAGTACTTC
TRBJ1-1 NA few TRBV6-5 CASRKGGWAEAFF TGTGCCAGCAGGAAAGGGGGGTGGGCTGAAGCTTTCTTT
TRBJ1-2 NA medium-sized TRBV10-3 CAISESNYGYTF TGTGCCATCAGTGAGTCCAACTATGGCTACACCTTC
TRBJ2-7 NA once TRBV5-4 CASSLAGHSYEQYF TGTGCCAGCAGCTTGGCCGGCCACTCCTACGAGCAGTACTTC
TRBJ2-1 NA NA TRBV5-1 CARSWGAGAINEQFF TGCGCCCGCAGCTGGGGGGCGGGGGCTATCAATGAGCAGTTCTTC
TRBJ1-1 TRBD1 few TRBV18 CASSSTGRGTEAFF TGTGCCAGCTCATCGACAGGGAGAGGGACTGAAGCTTTCTTT
TRBJ1-2 TRBD1 NA TRBV5-6 CASSFWDRGGGYTF TGTGCCAGCAGCTTTTGGGACAGGGGTGGGGGCTACACCTTC
TRBJ2-7 NA NA TRBV6-6 CASSDYYEQYF TGTGCCAGCAGTGACTACTACGAGCAGTACTTC
TRBJ2-4 NA NA TRBV21-1 CASRTLLATARKNIQYF TGTGCCAGCAGGACACTGTTAGCTACAGCAAGAAAAAACATTCAGTACTTC
TRBJ2-3 TRBD2 few TRBV7-2 CASSILAGGSTDTQYF TGTGCCAGCAGCATATTAGCGGGGGGAAGCACAGATACGCAGTATTTT
TRBJ1-1 NA NA TRBV6-1 CASSVWQVNTEAFF TGTGCCAGCAGTGTTTGGCAAGTGAACACTGAAGCTTTCTTT
TRBJ2-4 NA NA TRBV19 CASSPQPQGVVAQYF TGTGCCAGTAGTCCTCAGCCACAGGGAGTAGTCGCTCAGTACTTC
TRBJ1-6 NA NA TRBV7-1 CASSLDRGTNSPLHF TGTGCCAGCAGCTTAGATAGGGGGACAAATTCACCCCTCCACTTT
TRBJ2-5 NA NA TRBV4-3 CASSQDRETQYF TGCGCCAGCAGCCAAGATAGAGAGACCCAGTACTTC
TRBJ1-1 NA NA TRBV15 CATSREPGSTEAFF TGTGCCACCAGCAGAGAGCCAGGTAGCACTGAAGCTTTCTTT
TRBJ2-3 TRBD2 NA TRBV5-1 CASTSLAGGTDTQYF TGCGCCAGCACCTCTCTAGCGGGGGGCACAGATACGCAGTATTTT
TRBJ1-2 NA few TRBV7-9 CASSLDRGVSYGYTF TGTGCCAGCAGCTTAGACCGAGGGGTCTCCTATGGCTACACCTTC
TRBJ2-2 NA NA TRBV4-1 CASSQSTARTLTELFF TGCGCCAGCAGCCAAAGCACGGCCAGGACCCTGACGGAGCTGTTTTTT